These T cell receptor beta chains were read from a single sample in a study of blood T cell repertoires in COVID-19. Profiling relied on immunoSEQ multiplex PCR, and the TCRdb table lists in-frame clones only, not all of them. The repertoire holds approximately 130,000 clones, approximately 83% seen once, with about 16% in the top ten. Sequenced material: peripheral blood. The receptor set was obtained from a woman aged 45-59 years who had recovered from COVID-19. The CDR3 runs from the conserved cysteine through the conserved F or W. A D gene is named only where the DNA matches it firmly. Some rows have no size entry. The others give once, few or many, or a class for an expanded clone.

j_gene	v_gene	abundance	d_gene	len	CDR3aa	CDR3nt
TRBJ2-3	TRBV6-5	-	-	16	CASSFGPASVSDTQYF	TGTGCCAGCAGTTTTGGGCCAGCTTCGGTATCAGATACGCAGTATTTT
TRBJ2-7	TRBV4-1	-	TRBD1	16	CASSQGSGQGRNEQYF	TGCGCCAGCAGCCAAGGCTCAGGACAGGGGAGAAACGAGCAGTACTTC
TRBJ1-2	TRBV6-1	few	TRBD1	14	CASSEGTEYYGYTF	TGTGCCAGCAGTGAGGGGACAGAGTACTATGGCTACACCTTC
TRBJ1-2	TRBV18	-	-	13	CASSPGLSYGYTF	TGTGCCAGCTCACCAGGGCTTAGCTATGGCTACACCTTC
TRBJ1-1	TRBV3-1/TRBV3-2	-	-	16	CASSQSTSSMNTEAFF	TGTGCCAGCAGCCAAAGTACAAGTTCGATGAACACTGAAGCTTTCTTT
TRBJ1-5	TRBV2	-	-	13	CASSGQSNQPQHF	TGTGCCAGCAGTGGACAAAGCAATCAGCCCCAGCATTTT
TRBJ1-2	TRBV15	few	-	13	CATSRDLRGGYTF	TGTGCCACCAGCAGAGATTTAAGGGGCGGCTACACCTTC
TRBJ2-7	TRBV7-2	-	TRBD1	14	CASSPQGNSYEQYF	TGTGCCAGCAGCCCACAGGGGAACTCCTACGAGCAGTACTTC
TRBJ2-1	TRBV7-9	-	-	15	CASSLVLPGENEQFF	TGTGCCAGCAGCTTAGTGCTGCCAGGGGAGAATGAGCAGTTCTTC
TRBJ2-2	TRBV7-2	-	-	14	CASSYDYDTGELFF	TGTGCCAGCAGCTATGACTACGACACCGGGGAGCTGTTTTTT